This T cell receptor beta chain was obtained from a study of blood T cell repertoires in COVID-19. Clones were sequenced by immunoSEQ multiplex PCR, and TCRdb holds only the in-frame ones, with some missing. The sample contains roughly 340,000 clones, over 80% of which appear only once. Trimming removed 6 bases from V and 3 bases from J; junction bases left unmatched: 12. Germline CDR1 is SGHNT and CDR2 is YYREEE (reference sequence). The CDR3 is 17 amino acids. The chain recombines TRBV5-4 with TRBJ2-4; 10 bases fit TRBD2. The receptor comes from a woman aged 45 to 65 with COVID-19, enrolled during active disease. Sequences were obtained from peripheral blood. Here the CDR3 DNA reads TGTGCCAGCACGGGAGCTAGCGGGAGCGGGGTCAAAAACATTCAGTACTTC. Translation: CASTGASGSGVKNIQYF.